Sequencing of this T cell receptor beta chain was carried out in a study of CD8+ T cells in alopecia areata. Extracted RNA was reverse transcribed, and the resulting cDNA served as sequencing template. TCRdb's copy holds only in-frame clones and misses some; the assay was immunoSEQ multiplex PCR. The top ten hold about 1.7% of the sample, which has under 350,000 clones, 58% seen once. The V segment lost 5 bases and the J segment 8 bases; nucleotides outside the gene matches: 17. The CDR3 totals 16 residues. CDR1 is SEHNR, CDR2 FQNEAQ, per germline (reference sequence). As for treatment: oral pan-JAK inhibitor, 5-10 mg twice daily. It was from alopecia areata patients that lesional scalp punch biopsies and peripheral blood were collected.

The V call is TRBV7-9, the J call TRBJ1-2, with 7 bases that match TRBD1. The sequence was collected from a human donor with alopecia areata. The sample consisted of CD4+ T cells sorted from blood, taken at week 24, from a patient treated with tofacitinib. CDR3 protein: CASSRRQGGTLVGYTF. In nucleotides, the CDR3 is TGTGCCAGCAGCCGCCGACAGGGAGGGACCCTTGTGGGCTACACCTTC.